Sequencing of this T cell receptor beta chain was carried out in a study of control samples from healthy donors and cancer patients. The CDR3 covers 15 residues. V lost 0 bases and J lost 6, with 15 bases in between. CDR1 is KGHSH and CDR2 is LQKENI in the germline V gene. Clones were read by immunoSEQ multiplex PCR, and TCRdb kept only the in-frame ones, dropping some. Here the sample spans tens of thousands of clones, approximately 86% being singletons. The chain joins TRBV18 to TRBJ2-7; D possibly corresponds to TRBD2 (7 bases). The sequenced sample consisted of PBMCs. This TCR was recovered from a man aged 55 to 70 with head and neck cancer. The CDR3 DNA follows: TGTGCCAGCTCACCACCTTTTGGGGGCGGGGGCGAGCAGTACTTC. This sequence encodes CASSPPFGGGGEQYF.